In this sample, the clone carrying this T cell receptor beta chain turned up once. Its target is unknown. One junction end does not reproduce the germline sequence, and a read error may be involved. In germline, CDR1 is SSHAT, CDR2 FNYEAQ (reference sequence). The CDR3 has 13 amino acids. This sample is part of a study of Ad26.COV2.S vaccination and SARS-CoV-2 variants. Findings and caveats of the study: Vaccine recipients surpassed placebo recipients in spike-specific TCR breadth. Substantial post-vaccination breadth of spike-specific CD8+ and CD4+ T cell responses was reported. Possibly, TCR breadth and depth analyses underestimated total T cell responses. Non-spike TCR breadth was similar in vaccine and placebo recipients.

Profiling relied on immunoSEQ multiplex PCR, and the TCRdb table lists in-frame clones only, not all of them. The sample includes about 180,000 clones, roughly nine tenths seen only once; the top ten take roughly 6%. This TCR was recovered from a human donor who had recovered from COVID-19. Here the sequenced sample was peripheral blood, taken after recovery from COVID-19. J is TRBJ2-5 and V is TRBV7-7; D perhaps matches TRBD2 (7 bases). The CDR3 protein is CASSLGGVGTQYF. In DNA, the CDR3 is TGTGCTAGCAGCCTAGGGGGGGTAGGGACCCAGTACTTC.